These 17 T cell receptor beta chains originate from one sample sequenced in a study of T cell repertoires in cytomegalovirus infection. For these TCRs, the target antigens are not known. TCRdb re-called the reads with MiXCR, one entry per CDR3 protein. The table has hundreds of thousands of distinct CDR3 sequences, roughly 43% seen once. The input for sequencing was cultured PBMCs, taken from culture after CMV antigen stimulation. The receptors here all came from a human donor in good health (CMV status not recorded). Some clones in this sample may be carry-over from other donors' samples.

The chain is built from TRBV19 and TRBJ1-5, with a weak D call TRBD1 (5 bases). V was trimmed by 5 bases and J by 0 bases, leaving 8 bases between them. The CDR3 totals 14 residues. Germline assignment: CDR1 LNHDA and CDR2 SQIVND (reference sequence). The CDR3, as DNA: TGTGCCAGTAGTTACGGGGGTAGCAATCAGCCCCAGCATTTT. This translates into CASSYGGSNQPQHF.

The chain has TRBV6-5 and TRBJ2-2, with 9 bases that match TRBD1. J gave up 7 bases and V 2 bases, and 5 bases lay outside the gene matches. The CDR3 totals 15 residues. The germline gives CDR1 MNHEY, CDR2 SVGAGI. CDR3 amino acids: CASSYATGGNGELFF. CDR3 nucleotides: TGTGCCAGCAGTTACGCCACAGGGGGCAACGGGGAGCTGTTTTTT.

This clonotype showed up just a few times. The rearrangement joins TRBV7-8 to TRBJ1-2; D is ambiguous. Germline V CDR1 and CDR2: SGHVS, FQNEAQ. V dropped 1 base and J dropped 3 bases, with 3 bases sitting between them. CDR3 length equals 12 residues. The CDR3 reads CASSLDDYGYTF. CDR3 nucleotide sequence: TGTGCCAGCAGCTTAGATGACTATGGCTACACCTTC.

This rearrangement joins TRBV11-2 to TRBJ2-1, with 14 nucleotides matching TRBD2. J was trimmed by 4 bases and V by 3 bases; bases with no gene match: 14. From germline, CDR1 is SGHAT and CDR2 FQNNGV. This CDR3 has 20 residues. The chain's CDR3 is CASSLVWGLAGEPWYNEQFF. The DNA for the CDR3 is TGTGCCAGCAGCTTGGTTTGGGGACTAGCGGGGGAGCCCTGGTACAATGAGCAGTTCTTC.

This clonotype was detected a few times. The chain links TRBV2 to TRBJ2-1, with TRBD2 matching 9 bases. The CDR3 has 15 amino acids. From germline, CDR1 is SNHLY and CDR2 FYNNEI. V was pared by 6 bases and J by 5 bases, with 8 bases of the junction left unmatched. DNA for the CDR3: TGTGCCAGCAGATCAGGCGGGGGGGCCCACAATGAGCAGTTCTTC. It codes for CASRSGGGAHNEQFF.

The V and J genes are TRBV20-1 and TRBJ2-1; either TRBD1 or TRBD2 may supply D (5 bases each). The V and J ends lost 6 bases and 7 bases respectively, with 13 bases between them. Germline V gene lookup returns CDR1 DFQATT and CDR2 SNEGSKA (reference sequence). The CDR3 consists of 12 residues. The CDR3 sequence is CSAGDLTNEQFF. The DNA for the CDR3 is TGCAGTGCGGGGGACCTCACAAATGAGCAGTTCTTC.

This clonotype was observed a few times. V is TRBV28 and J is TRBJ2-3, with TRBD2 as a possible D gene (7 bases). V was shortened by 8 bases and J by 4 bases, with 19 bases between the two germline ends. CDR3 length: 15 amino acids. Germline V gives CDR1 MDHEN, CDR2 SYDVKM. CDR3 sequence reads: CASGGHRGAADTQYF. DNA of the CDR3: TGTGCCAGCGGAGGTCATCGGGGGGCCGCAGATACGCAGTATTTT.

This rearrangement joins TRBV29-1 to TRBJ1-4, with D hard to call. V was pared by 5 bases and J by 5 bases, with 12 bases between. Looked up from germline, CDR1 is SQVTM and CDR2 is ANQGSEA. The CDR3 spans 13 residues. CDR3 nucleotide sequence: TGCAGCGTTACGGAGGCCGTAAATGAAAAACTGTTTTTT. Translating it yields CSVTEAVNEKLFF.

This clonotype was picked up one time. The gene calls are TRBV10-3 and TRBJ2-2; perhaps TRBD1 as D (6 bases). With 0 bases removed from V and 4 bases from J, the gap between germline ends came to 6 bases. CDR1 is ENHRY and CDR2 is SYGVKD in the germline V gene. This CDR3 has 14 residues. The CDR3 sequence: CAISESGGTGELFF. CDR3 in DNA: TGTGCCATCAGTGAGTCAGGGGGCACCGGGGAGCTGTTTTTT.

This chain connects TRBV2 to TRBJ2-1; 14 bases are a match to TRBD2. Trimming cost V 8 bases and J 0 bases; bases outside gene matches: 15. This CDR3 is built from 20 residues. The V gene's germline CDR1 is SNHLY and CDR2 FYNNEI. CDR3 loop: CASGSASGTSGGSSYNEQFF. The CDR3 DNA reads as TGTGCCAGCGGGTCCGCCTCCGGGACTAGCGGGGGTAGCTCCTACAATGAGCAGTTCTTC.

Only a few counts were recorded for this clonotype. The V and J genes are TRBV27 and TRBJ2-5; 7 nucleotides line up with TRBD1. The CDR3 spans 15 residues. The V gene's germline CDR1 is MNHEY and CDR2 SMNVEV (reference sequence). J gave up 7 bases and V 1 base, and 9 bases lay outside the gene matches. CDR3 sequence (DNA): TGTGCCAGCAGTTTATTGGGACAGAGTAGGGGGACCCAGTACTTC. The encoded protein is CASSLLGQSRGTQYF.

V and J are TRBV7-6 and TRBJ2-2, with D unresolved. Germline assignment: CDR1 SGHVS and CDR2 FNYEAQ. This CDR3 has 12 residues. The V and J ends lost 2 bases and 5 bases respectively, with 3 bases between them. As DNA, the CDR3 is TGTGCCAGCAGCTTACTGACCGGGGAGCTGTTTTTT. Translated, it gives CASSLLTGELFF.

This clonotype was counted a single time. The chain combines TRBV6-5 with TRBJ2-1; D call uncertain. Trimming shortened V by 0 bases and J by 7 bases, and 4 bases separated the two germline ends. This CDR3 has 12 amino acids. Looked up from germline, CDR1 is MNHEY and CDR2 is SVGAGI. The CDR3 region has the DNA TGTGCCAGCAGTTACTCGAGGAATGAGCAGTTCTTC. Amino acid sequence: CASSYSRNEQFF.

This rearrangement joins TRBV5-1 to TRBJ1-1; possibly TRBD1 for D (5 bases). Trimming removed 6 bases from V and 6 bases from J, with 9 bases in between. Germline CDR1 is SGHRS and CDR2 is YFSETQ. There are 11 residues in the CDR3. CDR3 nucleotide sequence: TGCGCCAGCACAAGGGGATCTGAAGCTTTCTTT. Translation gives CASTRGSEAFF.

The V and J genes are TRBV12-3 or TRBV12-4 and TRBJ2-5, with unresolved D. With 3 bases removed from V and 4 bases from J, the gap between germline ends came to 12 bases. The CDR3 contains 14 residues. CDR3 nucleotides: TGTGCCAGCAGTTTGGAGCAGATCGGAGAGACCCAGTACTTC. Its translation is CASSLEQIGETQYF.

This clonotype has ten or more counts. The DNA of the CDR3 is TGTGCCAGCAGCTTAGGGACAGGAGGGGCCCACACCTTC. It specifies CASSLGTGGAHTF. The gene calls are TRBV7-2 and TRBJ1-2, with 7 bases lining up with TRBD1. The V gene's germline CDR1 is SGHTA and CDR2 FQGNSA. Trimming removed 1 base from V and 12 bases from J; junction bases left unmatched: 8. The CDR3 spans 13 residues.

This clonotype has more than one count but fewer than ten. The J gene is TRBJ2-3, the V gene TRBV27; tentatively, D is TRBD2 (5 bases). Germline V gene sequence: CDR1 MNHEY, CDR2 SMNVEV (reference sequence). V was clipped by 7 bases and J by 2 bases, with 10 bases between them. This CDR3 is 13 amino acids long. Here the CDR3 reads CASKRPATDTQYF. For the CDR3, the DNA is TGTGCCAGCAAGCGGCCGGCCACAGATACGCAGTATTTT.